The 30 T cell receptor beta chains below were found in one sample sequenced in a study of PD-L1 blockade in urothelial cancer. Sample time point: pretreatment peripheral blood. TCRdb's copy holds only in-frame clones and misses some; the assay was immunoSEQ multiplex PCR. The top ten clones hold 15% to 19% of a sample with tens of thousands of clones, 65% to 90% of them seen once. Sequenced here: PBMCs, sampled around atezolizumab (anti-PD-L1) treatment. Receptor source: a man aged 65 to 85 with urothelial cancer.

This clone was seen only once. This chain connects TRBV14 to TRBJ2-6, with D hard to call. Trimming removed 1 base at V and 1 base at J, with 5 bases between. The CDR3 spans 15 residues. CDR1 is SGHDN and CDR2 is FVKESK in the germline V gene. In DNA, the CDR3 is TGTGCCAGCAGCCAAGGAGAGTCTGGGGCCAACGTCCTGACTTTC. This translates into CASSQGESGANVLTF.

This chain connects TRBV29-1 to TRBJ2-1; 9 bases are a match to TRBD1. CDR1 SQVTM and CDR2 ANQGSEA come from the germline V gene. The CDR3 spans 14 residues. The ends lost 3 bases at V and 3 bases at J; junction bases unmatched: 3. The CDR3 DNA follows: TGCAGCGTTGACTTGGACAGGGGCTACAATGAGCAGTTCTTC. This translates into CSVDLDRGYNEQFF.

The rearrangement links TRBV6-5 to TRBJ2-5, with a weak D call TRBD1 (6 bases). Trimming removed 6 bases at V and 5 bases at J, with 13 bases between. Germline CDR1 and CDR2: MNHEY and SVGAGI. The CDR3 runs 13 residues. CDR3 residues: CASRNREGETQYF. CDR3 DNA: TGTGCCAGCAGAAACAGGGAAGGTGAGACCCAGTACTTC.

The chain couples TRBV2 to TRBJ2-1, with 7 bases matching TRBD2. V dropped 4 bases and J dropped 8; count of bases not matched to a gene: 11. This CDR3 comprises 15 residues. Per the germline V gene, CDR1 is SNHLY and CDR2 is FYNNEI. The CDR3 loop is CASSVQERDGHEQFF. The CDR3, as DNA: TGTGCCAGCAGTGTTCAGGAGCGGGATGGCCATGAGCAGTTCTTC.

V is TRBV5-1 and J is TRBJ2-2, with 12 bases aligning to TRBD2. Losses at the gene ends were 4 bases for V and 4 bases for J; bases not matched to a gene: 8. CDR3 length: 17 residues. CDR1 is SGHRS and CDR2 is YFSETQ in the germline V gene. In DNA, the CDR3 is TGCGCCAGCAGCCCCCTAGCGGGAGGGCCGATCACCGGGGAGCTGTTTTTT. Residues: CASSPLAGGPITGELFF.

This chain connects TRBV6-5 to TRBJ2-5; 7 bases map to TRBD1. CDR3 length equals 16 residues. V shed 4 bases and J 4 bases; nucleotides not matched to a gene: 12. Per the germline V gene, CDR1 is MNHEY and CDR2 is SVGAGI. As DNA, the CDR3 is TGTGCCAGCAGTTCGTACAGGGGATGGGGCGGAGAGACCCAGTACTTC. Its translation: CASSSYRGWGGETQYF.

The chain recombines TRBV18 with TRBJ2-3, with D perhaps matching TRBD2 (6 bases). This CDR3 is built from 14 residues. Germline V CDR1 and CDR2: KGHSH, LQKENI. V lost 4 bases to trimming and J lost 14 bases, with 22 bases between them. In DNA form, the CDR3 reads TGTGCCAGCTCACAGGAGGGAGGAGACAGATACGCGTATTTT. It specifies CASSQEGGDRYAYF.

This chain links TRBV7-9 with TRBJ1-4; D gene ambiguous. Germline-derived CDR1 and CDR2 are SEHNR and FQNEAQ (reference sequence). The CDR3 is 14 residues long. V shed 5 bases and J shed 4 bases, with 11 bases lying between them. CDR3 residues: CASSVGGVNEKLFF. As DNA, the CDR3 is TGTGCCAGCAGCGTAGGCGGGGTTAATGAAAAACTGTTTTTT.

This sequence joins TRBV6-6 and TRBJ2-7; possible D gene TRBD1, 5 bases. V lost 2 bases and J 6 bases, leaving 17 bases between the germline ends. This CDR3 has 15 amino acids. Germline CDR1 is MNHNY and CDR2 is SVGAGI (reference sequence). The CDR3, as DNA: TGTGCCAGCAGTTACCCTCCCTCAGGGTCTATCGAGCAGTACTTC. This translates into CASSYPPSGSIEQYF.

To note about this clone: The identical CDR3 is also encoded by other nucleotide sequences in the sample. The chain couples TRBV6-5 to TRBJ2-7, with D possibly matching TRBD1 (5 bases). CDR1 is MNHEY, CDR2 SVGAGI, per germline. The germline V and J ends were trimmed by 0 bases and 1 base, with 7 bases remaining between them. The CDR3 sequence is 14 residues long. Here the CDR3 DNA reads TGTGCCAGCAGTTACTCTCAGGGTTCCTACGAGCAGTACTTC. Protein sequence: CASSYSQGSYEQYF.

The genes are TRBV4-1 and TRBJ1-4; TRBD1 is a possible D gene (6 bases). V was clipped by 1 base and J by 2 bases, with 11 bases between them. The CDR3 extends over 16 amino acids. Germline V gene sequence: CDR1 MGHRA, CDR2 YSYEKL. The CDR3 is CASSQATTGTNEKLFF. DNA for the CDR3: TGCGCCAGCAGCCAAGCTACCACAGGGACTAATGAAAAACTGTTTTTT.

The chain recombines TRBV29-1 with TRBJ1-2; 7 bases match TRBD1. Germline V gene sequence: CDR1 SQVTM, CDR2 ANQGSEA. The V and J ends lost 8 bases and 8 bases, in that order; junction bases with no gene match: 8. The CDR3 has 11 amino acids. The CDR3: CSISNRGGYTF. DNA for the CDR3: TGCAGCATATCGAACAGGGGCGGCTACACCTTC.

As for this clone: A junction end diverges from the germline sequence, so it may reflect a read error. This chain uses TRBV29-1 with TRBJ1-1, with 8 bases lining up with TRBD1. Per germline, CDR1 SQVTM and CDR2 ANQGSEA. The CDR3 is made up of 10 amino acids. The CDR3 DNA sequence: TGCAGCGTTGTGACAGGGGAGGCAATCTTT. This gives the protein CSVVTGEAIF.

The rearrangement joins TRBV28 to TRBJ2-1; TRBD2 matches at 10 bases. V shed 5 bases and J 2 bases; nucleotides not matched to a gene: 3. Germline V gene data show CDR1 as MDHEN and CDR2 as SYDVKM. The CDR3 totals 15 residues. The CDR3 spells CASSRGLAAYNEQFF. As DNA, the CDR3 is TGTGCCAGCAGTCGAGGACTAGCGGCCTACAATGAGCAGTTCTTC.

The chain links TRBV6-5 to TRBJ2-1, with TRBD2 identical over 7 bases. The CDR3 has 13 residues. J was trimmed by 10 bases and V by 7 bases; bases with no gene match: 10. The germline V gene has CDR1 MNHEY and CDR2 SVGAGI. CDR3: CASTPSGIAEQFF. Written as DNA, the CDR3 is TGTGCCAGCACTCCGAGCGGGATCGCGGAGCAGTTCTTC.

The chain combines TRBV9 with TRBJ2-1, with 7 bases matching TRBD2. CDR3 length: 15 amino acids. J was trimmed by 6 bases and V by 4 bases; bases with no gene match: 10. Germline CDR1 SGDLS, CDR2 YYNGEE. The DNA for the CDR3 is TGTGCCAGCAGCAGAACCGGGATAGCGGGCAATGAGCAGTTCTTC. Protein product: CASSRTGIAGNEQFF.

This chain connects TRBV18 to TRBJ2-1; weak D call: TRBD1 (6 bases). Germline loops: CDR1 KGHSH, CDR2 LQKENI. V lost 2 bases, J lost 1 base, and 15 bases lay in between. The CDR3 totals 17 residues. The CDR3 spells CASSPWVGATSYNEQFF. The CDR3 region has the DNA TGTGCCAGCTCACCATGGGTGGGGGCTACGTCCTACAATGAGCAGTTCTTC.

The chain couples TRBV19 to TRBJ2-1; D remains ambiguous. Per germline, CDR1 LNHDA and CDR2 SQIVND (reference sequence). Trimming pared 7 bases from V and 2 bases from J, leaving 12 bases between. This CDR3 is 14 amino acids long. CDR3 bases: TGTGCCAGTAATGCAGGAAGGCCCTACAATGAGCAGTTCTTC. Translating it yields CASNAGRPYNEQFF. Based on the CDR3 plus reference TRBV19 and TRBJ2-1, the full variable domain is DGGITQSPKYLFRKEGQNVTLSCEQNLNHDAMYWYRQDPGQGLRLIYYSQIVNDFQKGDIAEGYSVSREKKESFPLTVTSAQKNPTAFYLCASNAGRPYNEQFFGPGTRLTVL.

The chain employs TRBV5-1 and TRBJ2-1, with unresolved D. The CDR3 runs 13 residues. Per germline, CDR1 SGHRS and CDR2 YFSETQ. V was pared by 0 bases and J by 7 bases, with 8 bases between. The DNA of the CDR3 is TGCGCCAGCAGCTTGGACAGCATTAATGAGCAGTTCTTC. As protein: CASSLDSINEQFF.

This chain connects TRBV5-1 to TRBJ1-5; TRBD1 aligns across 8 bases. Per the germline V gene, CDR1 is SGHRS and CDR2 is YFSETQ. Trimming at V came to 4 bases and at J to 6 bases, leaving 9 bases not matched to a gene. The CDR3 covers 15 residues. CDR3 DNA sequence: TGCGCCAGCAGCCCCGACGGGACAGGCAGTCAGCCCCAGCATTTT. Protein product: CASSPDGTGSQPQHF.

The genes are TRBV29-1 and TRBJ2-2; D possibly corresponds to TRBD2 (7 bases). The CDR3 loop spans 14 amino acids. Trimming pared 7 bases from V and 3 bases from J, leaving 15 bases between. Germline V gene lookup returns CDR1 SQVTM and CDR2 ANQGSEA. CDR3 residues: CSAGGGLYTGELFF. The CDR3 DNA sequence: TGCAGCGCTGGGGGGGGGCTTTACACCGGGGAGCTGTTTTTT.

The CDR3 spells CASSPEASGAFF. CDR3 sequence (DNA): TGTGCCAGCAGCCCGGAGGCCTCGGGAGCTTTCTTT. The rearrangement uses TRBV7-9 and TRBJ1-1; D is unclear. Trimming removed 5 bases at V and 10 bases at J, with 14 bases between. The CDR3 length is 12 residues. Per the germline V gene, CDR1 is SEHNR and CDR2 is FQNEAQ (reference sequence).

The rearrangement links TRBV7-5 to TRBJ2-6; TRBD2 is taken as the D call from the table, unchecked against the DNA. TRBV7-5 is annotated as a pseudogene. The CDR3 has 16 residues. CDR3 sequence: CARSPTTGSGANVLTF. Written as DNA, the CDR3 is TGTGCCAGAAGCCCGACAACGGGATCTGGGGCCAACGTCCTGACTTTC.

V and J are TRBV10-3 and TRBJ2-1, with 9 bases aligning to TRBD2. From germline, CDR1 is ENHRY and CDR2 SYGVKD. The CDR3 is 14 residues long. The V segment lost 11 bases and the J segment 8 bases; nucleotides outside the gene matches: 13. CDR3 coding DNA: TGTGCCGTAAGGGGGGCGGGAGGGTTAGATGAGCAGTTCTTC. This sequence encodes CAVRGAGGLDEQFF.

The CDR3 loop reads CASSQDPQGATGELFF. CDR3 sequence (DNA): TGCGCCAGCAGCCAAGATCCACAGGGGGCTACCGGGGAGCTGTTTTTT. The rearrangement joins TRBV4-1 to TRBJ2-2, with TRBD1 matching over 9 bases. This CDR3 has 16 residues. With V trimmed by 0 bases and J by 5 bases, 4 bases remained unmatched. Germline CDR1 and CDR2: MGHRA and YSYEKL.

This clone was detected only once. The genes are TRBV12-5 and TRBJ2-7; D unresolved. The germline V and J ends were trimmed by 1 base and 0 bases, with 10 bases remaining between them. The CDR3 length is 15 residues. Per the germline V gene, CDR1 is LGHNT and CDR2 is FRNRAP. CDR3 DNA sequence: TGTGCTAGTGGTTTGGGGTCTCGCAGCTCCTACGAGCAGTACTTC. This translates into CASGLGSRSSYEQYF.

The chain recombines TRBV6-5 with TRBJ2-7, with a weak D call TRBD1 (5 bases). The V end was cut by 5 bases, the J end by 3 bases, with 11 bases between. The length of the CDR3 is 13 residues. Germline V lookup: CDR1 MNHEY, CDR2 SVGAGI. This chain's CDR3 is CASSPGSRYEQYF. In DNA form, the CDR3 reads TGTGCCAGCAGTCCAGGGTCCCGCTACGAGCAGTACTTC.

The V call is TRBV4-1, the J call TRBJ2-1; 11 positions match TRBD2. CDR1 and CDR2 from the germline V gene are MGHRA and YSYEKL. The CDR3 loop spans 15 amino acids. Trimming at V came to 6 bases and at J to 1 base, leaving 2 bases not matched to a gene. CDR3 sequence: CASRGLAVSYNEQFF. CDR3 coding DNA: TGCGCCAGCAGGGGACTAGCGGTTTCCTACAATGAGCAGTTCTTC.

This chain uses TRBV5-1 with TRBJ2-5; D possibly corresponds to TRBD2 (6 bases). Germline V gene lookup returns CDR1 SGHRS and CDR2 YFSETQ. The CDR3 covers 14 residues. Between the trimmed V and J ends, which lost 4 bases and 2 bases, there was a span of 12 bases. The CDR3, as DNA: TGCGCCAGCAGCCAGTCCGGGACTCAAGAGACCCAGTACTTC. Protein sequence: CASSQSGTQETQYF. The full variable domain, its missing parts supplied by reference TRBV5-1 and TRBJ2-5, is KAGVTQTPRYLIKTRGQQVTLSCSPISGHRSVSWYQQTPGQGLQFLFEYFSETQRNKGNFPGRFSGRQFSNSRSEMNVSTLELGDSALYLCASSQSGTQETQYFGPGTRLLVL.

The rearrangement joins TRBV6-5 to TRBJ1-4; D call uncertain. Trimming took off 5 bases at V and 6 bases at J, with 16 bases between the two ends. This CDR3 contains 15 residues. Germline V lookup: CDR1 MNHEY, CDR2 SVGAGI. Written as DNA, the CDR3 is TGTGCCAGCAGTCCCCAAGGGAGAACCGATGAAAAACTGTTTTTT. The encoded protein is CASSPQGRTDEKLFF.